One and the same sample provided the 25 T cell receptor beta chains below, sequenced in a study of response to subunit inactivated influenza vaccine. TCRdb passed the RT-PCR reads through MiXCR, listing each CDR3 protein once. This sample yields about 700,000 distinct CDR3 sequences, of which around 13% are seen a single time; 7.5% to 8% belongs to the top ten. The sequencing used PBMCs from blood, collected around two weeks before vaccination. The receptors were gathered from a man aged 45 to 65 who received an inactivated influenza vaccine.

This clonotype was seen more than once but under ten times. The chain combines TRBV7-8 with TRBJ2-1; 7 nucleotides match TRBD2. The trim removed 6 bases at V and 12 bases at J, leaving 5 bases unmatched. The CDR3 extends over 11 amino acids. Per germline, CDR1 SGHVS and CDR2 FQNEAQ. The CDR3 DNA follows: TGTGCCAGCAGACGGGACTATCTGCAGTTCTTC. Encoded protein: CASRRDYLQFF.

J is TRBJ1-4 and V is TRBV5-1, with D unresolved. Looked up from germline, CDR1 is SGHRS and CDR2 is YFSETQ. V gave up 5 bases and J gave up 5 bases, with 19 bases separating them. The CDR3 contains 16 residues. The CDR3 sequence is CASSLFGSRSNEKLFF. The CDR3 region has the DNA TGCGCCAGCAGTCTTTTTGGGTCACGGTCAAATGAAAAACTGTTTTTT. The whole variable domain, remainder taken from reference TRBV5-1 and TRBJ1-4, is KAGVTQTPRYLIKTRGQQVTLSCSPISGHRSVSWYQQTPGQGLQFLFEYFSETQRNKGNFPGRFSGRQFSNSRSEMNVSTLELGDSALYLCASSLFGSRSNEKLFFGSGTQLSVL.

This clonotype showed up just once. The J gene is TRBJ1-4, the V gene TRBV7-9, with TRBD1 matching 7 bases. Germline CDR1 reads SEHNR; CDR2 reads FQNEAQ (reference sequence). This CDR3 has 15 residues. Unmatched junction bases numbered 9, after V lost 5 bases and J lost 6 bases. CDR3 in amino acids: CASSLDGTADEKLFF. The CDR3 coding sequence is TGTGCCAGCAGCCTGGACGGGACAGCGGATGAAAAACTGTTTTTT.

Ten or more counts support this clonotype. This rearrangement joins TRBV3-1 to TRBJ2-2; 7 nucleotides line up with TRBD1. CDR3 length: 15 amino acids. Trimming at V came to 6 bases and at J to 6 bases, leaving 10 bases not matched to a gene. Looked up from germline, CDR1 is LGHDT and CDR2 is YNNKEL (reference sequence). Here the CDR3 reads CASRPRGQFAGELFF. DNA of the CDR3: TGTGCCAGCAGGCCCAGGGGACAGTTTGCCGGGGAGCTGTTTTTT.

This clonotype was detected ten times or more. This chain links TRBV20-1 with TRBJ1-5; D possibly corresponds to TRBD1 (5 bases). The CDR3 runs to 14 residues. Germline V gene data show CDR1 as DFQATT and CDR2 as SNEGSKA (reference sequence). Trimming took off 1 base at V and 6 bases at J, with 13 bases between the two ends. CDR3 region: CSARGVGGFQPQHF. The CDR3 DNA reads TGCAGTGCTAGAGGCGTCGGGGGGTTTCAGCCCCAGCATTTT.

This clonotype turned up a few times. The chain joins TRBV5-1 to TRBJ2-2; 8 nucleotides align to TRBD2. Unmatched junction bases numbered 7, after V lost 0 bases and J lost 6 bases. Looked up from germline, CDR1 is SGHRS and CDR2 is YFSETQ. The CDR3 contains 16 residues. CDR3 sequence reads: CASSLARGGYAGELFF. The CDR3, as DNA: TGCGCCAGCAGCTTGGCCCGGGGGGGCTATGCCGGGGAGCTGTTTTTT.

In its sample, this clonotype was seen many times. The rearrangement joins TRBV7-9 to TRBJ2-3; 9 bases are shared with TRBD1. V shed 4 bases, J shed 5 bases, and the junction held 4 bases outside the gene matches. The germline CDR1 and CDR2 sequences are SEHNR and FQNEAQ (reference sequence). This CDR3 spans 14 amino acids. The CDR3 DNA follows: TGTGCCAGCAGCTCTGACAGGGGGGAAGATACGCAGTATTTT. Translation gives CASSSDRGEDTQYF.

This clonotype was observed a few times. The gene calls are TRBV9 and TRBJ2-5, with a weak D call TRBD1 (7 bases). V lost 2 bases and J 4 bases, leaving 15 bases between the germline ends. The CDR3 covers 15 residues. Germline loops: CDR1 SGDLS, CDR2 YYNGEE. For the CDR3, the DNA is TGTGCCAGCAGCGTTGGAGGGGCAGGGGGAGAGACCCAGTACTTC. It is translated as CASSVGGAGGETQYF.

This chain uses TRBV28 with TRBJ2-1, with 12 bases matching TRBD2. This CDR3 contains 16 residues. From germline, CDR1 is MDHEN and CDR2 SYDVKM. Trimming took 3 bases from V and 7 from J; bases not matched to a gene: 7. In DNA form, the CDR3 reads TGTGCCAGCAGTTTGGGCCTAGCGGGAGGGTGGAATGAGCAGTTCTTC. It yields the protein CASSLGLAGGWNEQFF.

The V and J genes are TRBV4-3 and TRBJ1-1; no firm D call. Germline CDR1 is LGHNA and CDR2 is YSLEER. V lost 0 bases and J lost 3, with 8 bases in between. The length of the CDR3 is 14 residues. The CDR3 sequence is CASSQEGRDTEAFF. CDR3 sequence (DNA): TGCGCCAGCAGCCAAGAAGGCCGGGACACTGAAGCTTTCTTT.

This clonotype turned up a few times. The genes are TRBV16 and TRBJ2-7; 12 nucleotides agree with TRBD2. The CDR3 extends over 17 amino acids. V was clipped by 0 bases and J by 6 bases; unmatched bases: 9. The V gene's germline CDR1 is KGHSY and CDR2 FQNENV. The CDR3 loop reads CASSQSRLAGGPGEQYF. The CDR3, as DNA: TGTGCCAGCAGCCAATCGAGGCTAGCGGGAGGGCCTGGCGAGCAGTACTTC.

This rearrangement joins TRBV4-1 to TRBJ2-7; 7 bases are a match to TRBD2. CDR1 and CDR2 from the germline V gene are MGHRA and YSYEKL. The ends lost 0 bases at V and 0 bases at J; junction bases unmatched: 8. This CDR3 is built from 17 residues. The CDR3 here is CASSQDSRGGNSYEQYF. For the CDR3, the DNA is TGCGCCAGCAGCCAAGATAGTCGCGGGGGTAACTCCTACGAGCAGTACTTC.

In this sample, this clonotype turned up a few times. V is TRBV19 and J is TRBJ2-1, with 7 nucleotides matching TRBD2. Germline trimming cut 3 bases from V and 2 bases from J; bases unmatched to any gene: 4. This CDR3 has 15 residues. Germline V gene lookup returns CDR1 LNHDA and CDR2 SQIVND (reference sequence). CDR3: CASSIGLAAYNEQFF. Written as DNA, the CDR3 is TGTGCCAGTAGTATCGGGCTAGCGGCCTACAATGAGCAGTTCTTC.

This rearrangement joins TRBV5-1 to TRBJ1-2, with D possibly TRBD1 on 5 matching bases. CDR1 SGHRS and CDR2 YFSETQ come from the germline V gene. This CDR3 spans 13 amino acids. Deletions cut 4 bases from V and 6 bases from J, with 13 bases between. This chain's CDR3 is CASSPRPGDGYTF. The CDR3 coding sequence is TGCGCCAGCAGCCCACGTCCGGGGGATGGCTACACCTTC.

The chain links TRBV5-4 to TRBJ2-1; the match to TRBD2 covers 7 bases. The germline CDR1 and CDR2 sequences are SGHNT and YYREEE (reference sequence). The CDR3 contains 15 residues. Losses at the gene ends were 4 bases for V and 9 bases for J; bases not matched to a gene: 13. In DNA, the CDR3 is TGTGCCAGCAGCCTTAGCGGGTGGGCTCTCAGTGAGCAGTTCTTC. This codes for CASSLSGWALSEQFF.

V usage is TRBV29-1 and J usage is TRBJ2-3; 15 bases map to TRBD2. The germline V gene has CDR1 SQVTM and CDR2 ANQGSEA. The CDR3 spans 17 residues. V was clipped by 6 bases and J by 0 bases; unmatched bases: 7. The CDR3: CSVRTSGRDSSTDTQYF. CDR3 in DNA: TGCAGCGTGCGGACTAGCGGGAGGGATTCTAGCACAGATACGCAGTATTTT.

On this clonotype: The junction and the germline gene differ at one end; a read error may be behind it. The rearrangement uses TRBV18 and TRBJ2-5, with D possibly called TRBD1 or TRBD2 (5 bases each). Germline CDR1 and CDR2: KGHSH and LQKENI. This CDR3 spans 16 amino acids. This chain's CDR3 is CASSSTGTAGPTAQSF. CDR3 in DNA: TGTGCCAGCTCATCAACCGGGACCGCGGGTCCGACGGCCCAGTCCTTC. Supplemented by reference TRBV18 and TRBJ2-5, the full variable domain reads NAGVMQNPRHLVRRRGQEARLRCSPMKGHSHVYWYRQLPEEGLKFMVYLQKENIIDESGMPKERFSAEFPKEGPSILRIQQVVRGDSAAYFCASSSTGTAGPTAQSFGPGTRLLVL.

The chain joins TRBV20-1 to TRBJ1-4, with TRBD1 matching over 7 bases. Looked up from germline, CDR1 is DFQATT and CDR2 is SNEGSKA (reference sequence). The CDR3 covers 12 residues. CDR3: CSLYRGMGKLFF. The CDR3 nucleotides read TGCAGCCTTTACAGGGGTATGGGGAAACTGTTTTTT.

This clonotype was detected a few times. V usage is TRBV24-1 and J usage is TRBJ2-3; D is unclear. The germline gives CDR1 KGHDR, CDR2 SFDVKD. Trimming removed 5 bases from V and 3 bases from J, with 5 bases in between. The CDR3 has 12 residues. DNA of the CDR3: TGTGCCACCAGTGTCGGGACAGATACGCAGTATTTT. Its translation: CATSVGTDTQYF.

V and J are TRBV28 and TRBJ2-1; D not certain. V lost 2 bases to trimming and J lost 4 bases, with 12 bases between them. The CDR3 contains 15 residues. CDR1 is MDHEN and CDR2 is SYDVKM in the germline V gene. CDR3 sequence: CASSLRPDQYNEQFF. In DNA, the CDR3 is TGTGCCAGCAGTTTAAGGCCAGATCAATACAATGAGCAGTTCTTC. Supplemented by reference TRBV28 and TRBJ2-1, the full variable domain reads DVKVTQSSRYLVKRTGEKVFLECVQDMDHENMFWYRQDPGLGLRLIYFSYDVKMKEKGDIPEGYSVSREKKERFSLILESASTNQTSMYLCASSLRPDQYNEQFFGPGTRLTVL.

This chain joins TRBV7-9 and TRBJ2-5; 8 nucleotides agree with TRBD2. The CDR3 runs to 16 residues. The germline gives CDR1 SEHNR, CDR2 FQNEAQ (reference sequence). Trimming took 2 bases from V and 5 from J; bases not matched to a gene: 10. The CDR3 nucleotides read TGTGCCAGCAGCTTAATTGCGGGAGGAAAAGGGGAGACCCAGTACTTC. Its translation: CASSLIAGGKGETQYF.

V gene TRBV10-3 combines with J gene TRBJ2-1; D unresolved. The CDR3 is made up of 12 amino acids. Deletions cut 6 bases from V and 5 bases from J, with 8 bases between. The germline V gene encodes CDR1 ENHRY and CDR2 SYGVKD. For the CDR3, the DNA is TGTGCCATCAGGTACGGTGACAATGAGCAGTTCTTC. Its translation: CAIRYGDNEQFF.

This chain uses TRBV6-5 with TRBJ2-5, with 14 bases matching TRBD2. Trimming took 1 base from V and 5 from J; bases not matched to a gene: 6. CDR3 size: 17 residues. Germline V gene data show CDR1 as MNHEY and CDR2 as SVGAGI. CDR3 nucleotide sequence: TGTGCCAGCAGTTACTTTGGGACTAGCGGGGGTGTGGAGACCCAGTACTTC. Its translation: CASSYFGTSGGVETQYF.

The chain is built from TRBV6-2 or TRBV6-3 and TRBJ2-7; D may match TRBD1 or TRBD2 (6 bases each). Germline V CDR1 and CDR2: MNHEY, SVGEGT. V was clipped by 2 bases and J by 2 bases, with 10 bases between them. The CDR3 totals 14 residues. CDR3 loop: CASSYGGLPYEQYF. In DNA form, the CDR3 reads TGTGCCAGCAGTTACGGGGGGCTCCCCTACGAGCAGTACTTC.

Worth noting for this clonotype: A read error is possible here, since a much larger clone lies one base away. The rearrangement joins TRBV12-3 or TRBV12-4 to TRBJ2-1; TRBD1 might be the D (6 bases). The CDR3 consists of 14 residues. DNA for the CDR3: TGTGCCAGCAGTACAGGGAGCTCCTACAATGAGCTGTTCTTC. Translation gives CASSTGSSYNELFF.